A selection of T cell receptor beta chains follows, all from one sample in a study of a mutant IDH1 vaccine in newly diagnosed glioma. These receptors' antigens are unknown. The table came from immunoSEQ multiplex PCR; TCRdb's copy has only in-frame clones and leaves some out. Among tens of thousands of clones listed, 85% to 90% were seen once. Source: PBMCs, taken from a glioma patient whose treatment included an IDH1 peptide vaccine. These receptors came from a woman aged 35 to 49 with glioma. CDR3s include the opening cysteine and the closing phenylalanine or tryptophan. The D gene is left open where the match is weak. A clone size is listed for some rows: how often the clone was seen (once, few, many), or a class if it is expanded.

V gene,J gene,D gene,clone size,CDR3 DNA,CDR3 protein
TRBV27,TRBJ1-5,.,.,TGTGCCAGCAGTTTATTTCCCCCGAGGGGCAATCAGCCCCAGCATTTT,CASSLFPPRGNQPQHF
TRBV2,TRBJ1-2,.,.,TGTGCCAGCAGTGACCCAGGGATTGGCTACACCTTC,CASSDPGIGYTF
TRBV5-5,TRBJ1-2,.,.,TGTGCCAGCAGCTTGGACCGGGACTGGTATGGCTACACCTTC,CASSLDRDWYGYTF
TRBV2,TRBJ2-7,.,.,TGTGCCAGCAGTGCAGGCCCCTACGAGCAGTACTTC,CASSAGPYEQYF
TRBV5-4,TRBJ2-6,.,few,TGTGCCAGCAGCTCCCCCAGGCTCTCTGGGGCCAACGTCCTGACTTTC,CASSSPRLSGANVLTF
TRBV18,TRBJ2-7,TRBD2,once,TGTGCCAGCTCACCGCCGAGGACTAGCGGGAAGTCCGAGCAGTACTTC,CASSPPRTSGKSEQYF
TRBV7-9,TRBJ2-5,TRBD1,.,TGTGCCAGCAGCATAGGGACAGCTCAAGAGACCCAGTACTTC,CASSIGTAQETQYF
TRBV2,TRBJ2-1,TRBD1,once,TGTGCCACCGGACAGGGGGAGGATGAGCAGTTCTTC,CATGQGEDEQFF
TRBV5-1,TRBJ1-1,.,.,TGCGCCAGCAGCCCCGCCGTGACGAACACTGAAGCTTTCTTT,CASSPAVTNTEAFF
TRBV10-1,TRBJ1-1,.,.,TGCGCCAGCGGATACGCTCCTGCGGGGGGAAAGACTGAAGCTTTCTTT,CASGYAPAGGKTEAFF
TRBV6-5,TRBJ2-7,.,.,TGTGCCAGCAGTTACTCGGACCGAGGGGCCTACGAGCAGTACTTC,CASSYSDRGAYEQYF
TRBV5-6,TRBJ1-6,.,.,TGTGCCAGCAGCTTGGGGCAGACTAATTCACCCCTCCACTTT,CASSLGQTNSPLHF
TRBV4-1,TRBJ1-2,.,.,TGCGCCAGCAGCCAAGTTAAAACCGACTATTACTATGGCTACACCTTC,CASSQVKTDYYYGYTF
TRBV13,TRBJ2-7,TRBD1,.,TGTGCCAGCAGCCAAGAGACAGGGGAAAGTGACGAGCAGTACTTC,CASSQETGESDEQYF
TRBV5-4,TRBJ1-4,.,.,TGTGCCAGCAGCCTAAGCCGGGGGGGTGCAACTAATGAAAAACTGTTTTTT,CASSLSRGGATNEKLFF
TRBV6-1,TRBJ2-7,TRBD1,.,TGTGCCAGCAGTGGAATGACAGGGCGAGAATACGAGCAGTACTTC,CASSGMTGREYEQYF
TRBV19,TRBJ1-4,.,.,TGTGCCAGTAGCCCTGGAAGCGAGTCAGGGAGTGAAAAACTGTTTTTT,CASSPGSESGSEKLFF
TRBV6-1,TRBJ2-7,.,.,TGTGCCAGCAGTTCATCACTAGCTTTTTCGAGCGAGCAGTACTTC,CASSSSLAFSSEQYF
TRBV4-1,TRBJ2-1,.,.,TGCGCCAGCAGCCACGGGACTTCTACCTACAATGAGCAGTTCTTC,CASSHGTSTYNEQFF
TRBV4-2,TRBJ1-1,.,few,TGTGCCAGCAGCCAAGATGGAGGGATGAACACTGAAGCTTTCTTT,CASSQDGGMNTEAFF
TRBV4-1,TRBJ1-1,.,.,TGCGCCAGCAGCCAAGATACAGGGTATCAACACACTGAAGCTTTCTTT,CASSQDTGYQHTEAFF
TRBV29-1,TRBJ1-1,.,.,TGCAGCGTTGCTGACAGCATGAACACTGAAGCTTTCTTT,CSVADSMNTEAFF
TRBV9,TRBJ2-5,.,.,TGTGCCAGCAGCTTACAAGCAGGGGGGAAAGAGACCCAGTACTTC,CASSLQAGGKETQYF
TRBV5-1,TRBJ2-3,.,.,TGCGCCAGCAGCTTGGCGGCGGGGAAAACCACAGATACGCAGTATTTT,CASSLAAGKTTDTQYF
TRBV4-3,TRBJ2-6,.,.,TGCGCCAGCAGCCAAGAGCAGACAGGCAACTCTGGGGCCAACGTCCTGACTTTC,CASSQEQTGNSGANVLTF
TRBV25-1,TRBJ1-1,.,few,TGTGCCAGCACCGAAGACTTCAACACTGAAGCTTTCTTT,CASTEDFNTEAFF
TRBV15,TRBJ2-2,.,.,TGTGCCACCAGCAAAGTAAAGAACACCGGGGAGCTGTTTTTT,CATSKVKNTGELFF
TRBV9,TRBJ1-5,.,.,TGTGCCAGCAGCGTAGGTTGGGGAGGCAATCAGCCCCAGCATTTT,CASSVGWGGNQPQHF
TRBV29-1,TRBJ2-5,.,once,TGCAGCGTCCGGTTGGTGGCAGGGAGAGAGACCCAGTACTTC,CSVRLVAGRETQYF
TRBV4-2,TRBJ2-3,TRBD2,once,TGTGCCAGCAGCCAAGATTTAGCGGGGCTGGATACGCAGTATTTT,CASSQDLAGLDTQYF
TRBV19,TRBJ1-1,.,.,TGTGCCAGTAGTATAAACGAGATTTACTCGAACACTGAAGCTTTCTTT,CASSINEIYSNTEAFF
TRBV2,TRBJ1-2,.,.,TGTGCCAGCAGCCCCACCGGGACCGACTACTATGGCTACACCTTC,CASSPTGTDYYGYTF
TRBV5-1,TRBJ2-5,TRBD2,.,TGCGCCAGCAGCGAATATAGCGGGAGGGCCGGAGAGACCCAGTACTTC,CASSEYSGRAGETQYF
TRBV20-1,TRBJ1-2,.,.,TGCAGTGCGGGTGCCTCAGCGGGCTACACCTTC,CSAGASAGYTF
TRBV5-1,TRBJ2-1,.,.,TGCGCCAGCAGTCCTAGGGGCGATGAGCAGTTCTTC,CASSPRGDEQFF
TRBV6-7,TRBJ1-2,.,.,TGTGCCAGCAGTTACAAACCCCGACCTGCCTATGGCTACACCTTC,CASSYKPRPAYGYTF